This T cell receptor (beta chain) derives from a study of early stage breast cancer tumors. The method was immunoSEQ multiplex PCR; TCRdb's version includes in-frame clones alone and lacks a portion of them. The sample carries fewer than 80,000 clones, approximately 80% recorded once. Per the germline V gene, CDR1 is MGHDK and CDR2 is SYGVNS. Trimming removed 8 bases from V and 1 base from J, with 6 bases in between. There are 12 residues in the CDR3. Sequencing input: blood. This rearrangement joins TRBV25-1 to TRBJ2-1; D unresolved. This TCR was sampled from a person between 35 and 49 years old with breast cancer. Here the CDR3 reads CASRKSYNEQFF. The DNA of the CDR3 is TGTGCCAGCCGAAAGTCCTACAATGAGCAGTTCTTC.